This record concerns one T cell receptor (beta chain) sequence. Its specificity is not known. V shed 7 bases, J shed 6 bases, and the junction held 13 bases outside the gene matches. Germline V gives CDR1 KGHDR, CDR2 SFDVKD. CDR3 length: 16 amino acids. This sample was included in a study of CD8 T cells in ankylosing spondylitis. General study points: Earlier authors reported some of these motif variants in reactive arthritis synovial fluid and blood.

TCRdb re-derived calls from the 5' RACE reads in MiXCR, one entry per CDR3 protein. Among 150,000 to 200,000 distinct CDR3 sequences listed, around 17% were seen once. Sample: blood, either unsorted or a sorted T cell fraction (not recorded which). The sequence came from a male donor with ankylosing spondylitis or in good health (not recorded which). This chain connects TRBV24-1 to TRBJ2-1; 8 bases are a match to TRBD2. The CDR3 bases are TGTGCCACCAGCGAAACCGGGAGGGTGGGTAGCAATGAGCAGTTCTTC. It specifies CATSETGRVGSNEQFF.